This entry describes one T cell receptor (beta chain). Its antigen is currently unknown. Trimming pared 3 bases from V and 3 bases from J, leaving 10 bases between. Germline V gives CDR1 LNHNV, CDR2 YYDKDF (reference sequence). The CDR3 runs 14 residues. The data are from a study of beta chain features in type 1 diabetes. Study-level findings and limits: VDJ junctions from patients with type 1 diabetes contained fewer insertions and more deletions.

The sequenced template was cDNA made from the entire isolated RNA. The table came from immunoSEQ multiplex PCR; TCRdb's copy has only in-frame clones and leaves some out. The sample has about 220,000 clones, about a tenth seen once; the top ten hold 1% to 1.5%. This clonotype was obtained from a man aged 18 to 29 in good health. Sequencing was performed on central memory CD4+ T cells from blood. The chain uses TRBV15 and TRBJ2-3; D remains unclear. The CDR3 sequence is CATSSIGSTDTQYF. As DNA, the CDR3 is TGTGCCACCAGCAGCATAGGGTCTACAGATACGCAGTATTTT.